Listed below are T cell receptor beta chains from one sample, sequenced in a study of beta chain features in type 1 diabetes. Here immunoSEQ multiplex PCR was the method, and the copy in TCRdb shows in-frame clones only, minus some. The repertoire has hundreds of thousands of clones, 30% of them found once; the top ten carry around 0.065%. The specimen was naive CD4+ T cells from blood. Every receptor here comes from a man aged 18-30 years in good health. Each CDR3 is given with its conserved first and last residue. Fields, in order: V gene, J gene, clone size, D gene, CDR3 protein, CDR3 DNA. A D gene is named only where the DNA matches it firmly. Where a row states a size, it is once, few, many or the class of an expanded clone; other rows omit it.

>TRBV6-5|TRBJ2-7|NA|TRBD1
CASSRTGTHEQYF
TGTGCCAGCAGCCGGACAGGGACACACGAGCAGTACTTC
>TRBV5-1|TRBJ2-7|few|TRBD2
CASSAGLAGEWEQYF
TGCGCCAGCAGCGCGGGACTAGCGGGAGAATGGGAGCAGTACTTC
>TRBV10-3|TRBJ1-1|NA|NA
CAIRNDPYTEAFF
TGTGCCATCAGAAACGACCCTTACACTGAAGCTTTCTTT
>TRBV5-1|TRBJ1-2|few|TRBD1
CASSADRIYGYTF
TGCGCCAGCAGCGCGGACAGGATCTATGGCTACACCTTC
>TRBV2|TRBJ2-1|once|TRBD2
CASSEAGLAGYEQFF
TGTGCCAGCAGTGAGGCGGGACTAGCGGGATATGAGCAGTTCTTC
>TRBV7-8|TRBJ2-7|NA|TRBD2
CASSDLLAGGSEQYF
TGTGCCAGTTCCGACCTACTAGCGGGAGGGTCCGAGCAGTACTTC
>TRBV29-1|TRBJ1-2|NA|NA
CSVESVGTFYGYTF
TGCAGCGTTGAAAGTGTAGGGACATTCTATGGCTACACCTTC
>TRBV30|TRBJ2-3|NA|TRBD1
CAWETGETQYF
TGTGCCTGGGAGACAGGGGAGACGCAGTATTTT
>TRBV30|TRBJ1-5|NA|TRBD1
CAWGQERFQPQHF
TGTGCCTGGGGACAGGAAAGGTTTCAGCCCCAGCATTTT
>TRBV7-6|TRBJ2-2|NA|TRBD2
CASSLRQTKVAGGYTGELFF
TGTGCCAGCAGCTTAAGACAGACAAAAGTAGCGGGAGGCTACACCGGGGAGCTGTTTTTT
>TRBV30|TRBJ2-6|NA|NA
CACGFSGANVLTF
TGTGCCTGTGGCTTCTCTGGGGCCAACGTCCTGACTTTC
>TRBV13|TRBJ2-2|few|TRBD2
CASSNGRTGELFF
TGTGCCAGCAGCAACGGGAGGACCGGGGAGCTGTTTTTT
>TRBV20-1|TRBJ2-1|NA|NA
CSATQYNEQFF
TGCAGTGCTACACAATATAATGAGCAGTTCTTC
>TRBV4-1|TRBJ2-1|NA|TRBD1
CASSSVGTAYNEQFF
TGCGCCAGCAGCAGTGTAGGGACAGCCTACAATGAGCAGTTCTTC
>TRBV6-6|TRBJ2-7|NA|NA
CASSPQISYEQYF
TGTGCCAGCAGTCCACAGATATCCTACGAGCAGTACTTC
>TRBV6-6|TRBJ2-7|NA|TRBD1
CASSYPRGLSYEQYF
TGTGCCAGCAGTTACCCCAGGGGGCTTAGTTACGAGCAGTACTTC
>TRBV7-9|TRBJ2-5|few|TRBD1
CASSLLQGNQYF
TGTGCCAGCAGCTTACTACAGGGGAACCAGTACTTC
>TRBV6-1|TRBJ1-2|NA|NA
CASSERHYGYTF
TGTGCCAGCAGTGAGCGGCACTATGGCTACACCTTC
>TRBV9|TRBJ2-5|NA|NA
CASSPRQAQETQYF
TGTGCCAGCAGCCCCAGGCAGGCCCAAGAGACCCAGTACTTC
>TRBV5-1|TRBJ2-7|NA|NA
CASSLVGTYEQYF
TGCGCCAGCAGCTTGGTCGGAACCTACGAGCAGTACTTC
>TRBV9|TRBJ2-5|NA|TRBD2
CASSALLAGGQETQYF
TGTGCCAGCAGCGCCCTACTAGCGGGAGGGCAAGAGACCCAGTACTTC
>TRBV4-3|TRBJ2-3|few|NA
CASSQGAHTDTQYF
TGCGCCAGCAGCCAAGGTGCTCACACAGATACGCAGTATTTT
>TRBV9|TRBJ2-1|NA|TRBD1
CASRDVQGTSYNEQFF
TGTGCCAGCAGAGACGTACAGGGGACCTCCTACAATGAGCAGTTCTTC
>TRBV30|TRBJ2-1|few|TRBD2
CAWSSGNTYNEQFF
TGTGCCTGGAGTAGCGGGAACACCTACAATGAGCAGTTCTTC
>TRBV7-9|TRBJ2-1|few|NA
CASSISGESYNEQFF
TGTGCCAGCAGCATTAGCGGCGAGTCCTACAATGAGCAGTTCTTC
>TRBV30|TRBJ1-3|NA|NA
CAWSPAREGRGNTIYF
TGTGCCTGGAGTCCAGCCCGGGAGGGGCGTGGAAACACCATATATTTT
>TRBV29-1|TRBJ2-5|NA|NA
CSVDWTDQETQYF
TGCAGCGTTGATTGGACGGATCAAGAGACCCAGTACTTC
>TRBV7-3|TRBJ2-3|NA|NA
CASSDPTIRDTQYF
TGTGCCAGCAGCGATCCCACAATAAGAGATACGCAGTATTTT
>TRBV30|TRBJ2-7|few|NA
CAWSGVLYEQYF
TGTGCCTGGAGTGGAGTCCTCTACGAGCAGTACTTC
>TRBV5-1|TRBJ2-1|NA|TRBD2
CASSFLAGGGNEQFF
TGCGCCAGCAGCTTCCTAGCGGGAGGAGGCAATGAGCAGTTCTTC
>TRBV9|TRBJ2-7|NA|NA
CASSVGLAPNYEQYF
TGTGCCAGCAGCGTAGGGCTAGCTCCCAACTACGAGCAGTACTTC
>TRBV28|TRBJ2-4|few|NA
CASSQLEAIQYF
TGTGCCAGCAGTCAACTAGAGGCCATTCAGTACTTC
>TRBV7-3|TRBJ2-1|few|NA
CASSLGQASDEQFF
TGTGCCAGCAGCTTAGGGCAGGCTAGCGATGAGCAGTTCTTC
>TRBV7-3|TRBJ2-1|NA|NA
CASSLMSGSSYNEQFF
TGTGCCAGCAGCCTAATGTCAGGGTCATCCTACAATGAGCAGTTCTTC
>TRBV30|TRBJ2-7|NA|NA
CAWKLGGGSYEQYF
TGTGCCTGGAAGCTTGGGGGAGGATCCTACGAGCAGTACTTC
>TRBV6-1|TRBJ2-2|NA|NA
CASSARVNTGELFF
TGTGCCAGCAGTGCCAGAGTCAACACCGGGGAGCTGTTTTTT
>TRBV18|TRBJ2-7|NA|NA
CASSQVQLPYEQYF
TGTGCCAGCTCACAGGTCCAGCTGCCCTACGAGCAGTACTTC
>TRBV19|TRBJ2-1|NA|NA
CASSIGVAEAEQFF
TGTGCCAGTAGTATAGGGGTAGCGGAGGCTGAGCAGTTCTTC
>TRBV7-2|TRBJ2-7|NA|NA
CASSLGQGREQYF
TGTGCCAGCAGCTTAGGGCAGGGCCGCGAGCAGTACTTC
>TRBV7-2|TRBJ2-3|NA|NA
CASSLSADTQYF
TGTGCCAGCAGCTTATCAGCAGATACGCAGTATTTT
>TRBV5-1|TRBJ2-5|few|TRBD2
CASSPSLAGGETQYF
TGCGCCAGCAGCCCCTCCCTAGCGGGAGGAGAGACCCAGTACTTC
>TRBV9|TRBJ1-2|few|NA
CASSVAEGGGYTF
TGTGCCAGCAGCGTAGCGGAGGGCGGAGGCTACACCTTC
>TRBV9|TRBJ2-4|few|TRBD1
CASSQGQGGKNIQYF
TGTGCCAGCAGCCAAGGACAGGGCGGCAAAAACATTCAGTACTTC
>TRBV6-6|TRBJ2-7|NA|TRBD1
CASSYLGQAYEQYF
TGTGCCAGCAGTTACTTAGGACAGGCCTACGAGCAGTACTTC
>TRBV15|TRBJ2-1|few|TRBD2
CATSRDKGLAGDLYNEQFF
TGTGCCACCAGCAGAGACAAAGGACTAGCGGGGGACTTATACAATGAGCAGTTCTTC
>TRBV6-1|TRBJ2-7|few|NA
CASSVQRAFYEQYF
TGTGCCAGCAGTGTCCAGCGGGCCTTCTACGAGCAGTACTTC
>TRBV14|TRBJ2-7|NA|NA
CASSQFGEQYF
TGTGCCAGCAGCCAATTCGGCGAGCAGTACTTC
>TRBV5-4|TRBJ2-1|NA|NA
CASSLDRGNEQFF
TGTGCCAGCAGCTTGGATCGGGGAAATGAGCAGTTCTTC
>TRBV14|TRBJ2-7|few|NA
CASSRDRQGYEQYF
TGTGCCAGCAGCCGGGACCGGCAAGGATACGAGCAGTACTTC
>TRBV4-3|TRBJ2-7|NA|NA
CASSDRARGEQYF
TGCGCCAGCAGCGACCGGGCCCGGGGCGAGCAGTACTTC
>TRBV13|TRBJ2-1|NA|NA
CASSLAGGYNEQFF
TGTGCCAGCAGCTTAGCGGGTGGGTACAATGAGCAGTTCTTC
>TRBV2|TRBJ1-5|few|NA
CASSELRGKPQHF
TGTGCCAGCAGTGAACTCCGGGGAAAGCCCCAGCATTTT
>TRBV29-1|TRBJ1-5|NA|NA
CSVGTEIGPQHF
TGCAGCGTGGGGACGGAAATTGGCCCCCAGCATTTT
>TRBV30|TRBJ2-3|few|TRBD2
CAWSGALGTSGRKDTQYF
TGTGCCTGGAGTGGAGCCTTGGGGACTAGCGGGAGAAAAGATACGCAGTATTTT
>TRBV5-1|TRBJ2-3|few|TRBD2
CASSLGPAGVPDTQYF
TGCGCCAGCAGCTTGGGACCAGCGGGAGTGCCCGATACGCAGTATTTT